Included here is one T cell receptor (beta chain) sequence, with context. V was shortened by 3 bases and J by 5 bases, with 16 bases between the two germline ends. CDR1 and CDR2 from the germline V gene are MNHEY and SMNVEV (reference sequence). The CDR3 is 16 amino acids. This record belongs to a study of blood T cell repertoires in COVID-19. Across the study: Acute and convalescent COVID-19 specimens originated in the United States, Italy and Spain.

In the study's own analysis: Nucleated cell counts were estimated from reference gene primer amplification. Produced via immunoSEQ multiplex PCR; TCRdb's table is partial and in-frame only. V and J calls plus clone size are reproduced from that table; the DNA served to infer D and trimming. The sample lists about 210,000 clones, around four fifths occurring once. This sequence joins TRBV27 and TRBJ2-2; tentative D call: TRBD2 (6 bases). The receptor comes from a woman aged 45 to 65 with acute or convalescent COVID-19. The sequenced sample consisted of peripheral blood. The CDR3 sequence is CASSLVWGEATGELFF. The CDR3 coding sequence is TGTGCCAGCAGTTTGGTTTGGGGGGAGGCTACCGGGGAGCTGTTTTTT.